The 12 T cell receptor beta chains below were found in one sample sequenced in a study of regulatory T cells in long-lasting Graves disease. Investigators prepared the TCR beta libraries by applying iRepertoire HTBI primers and Arm-PCR of CDR3 regions. MiXCR, run by TCRdb on the multiplex PCR reads, gives a single entry per CDR3 protein. Of 650,000 to 850,000 distinct CDR3 sequences detected, around 30% appear once; the ten largest clones hold 40% to 50%. Time point reported: persistent/refractory GD, antithyroid drugs over 5 years with positive TRAb. RNA extracted from PBMCs served as the sequencing template. Material: peripheral blood mononuclear cells (PBMCs), obtained when the disease was refractory, from a patient treated with antithyroid drugs. These receptors originate from a female donor with Graves disease.

In its sample, this clonotype was seen many times. V usage is TRBV6-1 and J usage is TRBJ1-1, with D perhaps matching TRBD1 (5 bases). There are 13 residues in the CDR3. Deletions cut 5 bases from V and 3 bases from J, with 10 bases between. Germline assignment: CDR1 MNHNS and CDR2 SASEGT. DNA of the CDR3: TGTGCCAGCAGTCACACAGGATACACTGAAGCTTTCTTT. Amino acids: CASSHTGYTEAFF.

Only one count was recorded for this clonotype. This rearrangement joins TRBV6-1 to TRBJ1-4, with D possibly matching TRBD1 (6 bases). Germline loops: CDR1 MNHNS, CDR2 SASEGT. The V end was cut by 6 bases, the J end by 7 bases, with 9 bases between. The CDR3 is 12 amino acids. The CDR3 sequence is CASRGTSEKLFF. The CDR3 nucleotides are TGTGCCAGCAGGGGGACAAGTGAAAAACTGTTTTTT.

V gene TRBV6-1 combines with J gene TRBJ1-6; TRBD1 is a possible D gene (6 bases). With 5 bases removed from V and 6 bases from J, the gap between germline ends came to 14 bases. The CDR3 length is 15 residues. Germline V gene data show CDR1 as MNHNS and CDR2 as SASEGT. The CDR3 DNA follows: TGTGCCAGCAGTAGGGGGGGCAGTCTTAATTCACCCCTCCACTTT. Translating it yields CASSRGGSLNSPLHF.

This clonotype has just a few counts. This chain joins TRBV7-6 and TRBJ1-1, with no clear D. CDR3 length: 16 residues. The V end was cut by 4 bases, the J end by 2 bases, with 17 bases between. In germline, CDR1 is SGHVS, CDR2 FNYEAQ. The CDR3: CASSSIQAAPNTEAFF. CDR3 coding DNA: TGTGCCAGCAGCTCCATCCAGGCAGCCCCAAACACTGAAGCTTTCTTT.

The chain recombines TRBV25-1 with TRBJ1-6; 9 positions agree with TRBD1. Germline CDR1 reads MGHDK; CDR2 reads SYGVNS. The CDR3 consists of 17 residues. After removal of 0 bases from V and 9 bases from J, the junction contained 9 bases not matched to a gene. The CDR3 bases are TGTGCCAGCAGTGAATATAGGGGACAGGGCATCGGTTCACCCCTCCACTTT. Translating gives CASSEYRGQGIGSPLHF.

This clonotype has only a few counts. This chain connects TRBV30 to TRBJ2-2; 7 nucleotides agree with TRBD1. The CDR3 extends over 14 amino acids. The trim removed 0 bases at V and 7 bases at J, leaving 5 bases unmatched. Germline lookup yields CDR1 GTSNPN and CDR2 SVGIG (reference sequence). In nucleotides, the CDR3 is TGTGCCTGGAGTGTATTACAGGGGATCGGGGAGCTGTTTTTT. It translates to CAWSVLQGIGELFF. The entire variable domain, with the rest obtained from reference TRBV30 and TRBJ2-2, is as follows: SQTIHQWPATLVQPVGSPLSLECTVEGTSNPNLYWYRQAAGRGLQLLFYSVGIGQISSEVPQNLSASRPQDRQFILSSKKLLLSDSGFYLCAWSVLQGIGELFFGEGSRLTVL.

This clonotype was observed a few times. The chain combines TRBV10-3 with TRBJ1-1, with a possible D match to TRBD1 (6 bases). CDR1 is ENHRY and CDR2 is SYGVKD in the germline V gene. V lost 7 bases to trimming and J lost 3 bases, with 12 bases between them. This CDR3 spans 13 amino acids. As DNA, the CDR3 is TGTGCCATCACCTCAAGGGGGGACACTGAAGCTTTCTTT. Amino acid sequence: CAITSRGDTEAFF.

This clonotype was detected only a few times. The rearrangement joins TRBV28 to TRBJ1-1; a possible D gene is TRBD1 (5 bases). V was shortened by 5 bases and J by 5 bases, with 21 bases between the two germline ends. This CDR3 is built from 16 residues. Germline V CDR1 and CDR2: MDHEN, SYDVKM. As DNA, the CDR3 is TGTGCCAGCAGTGCACCCAATGGGGCTGCCGGAACTGAAGCTTTCTTT. Amino acid sequence: CASSAPNGAAGTEAFF.

A few counts support this clonotype. The chain recombines TRBV6-1 with TRBJ1-1; D is unclear. V lost 4 bases to trimming and J lost 0 bases, with 9 bases between them. This CDR3 contains 14 residues. Germline lookup yields CDR1 MNHNS and CDR2 SASEGT. The CDR3 loop reads CASSGTSLNTEAFF. The CDR3 region has the DNA TGTGCCAGCAGTGGGACGAGTTTGAACACTGAAGCTTTCTTT.

A note on this clonotype: A much larger clone sits a single nucleotide away, making a read error possible. The rearrangement links TRBV28 to TRBJ1-1, with TRBD1 matching over 9 bases. Unmatched junction bases numbered 9, after V lost 7 bases and J lost 0 bases. Germline CDR1 and CDR2: MDHEN and SYDVKM. This CDR3 has 16 residues. CDR3 sequence reads: CASNPLGTGMNTEAFF. The CDR3 DNA follows: TGTGCCAGCAATCCGCTTGGGACAGGGATGAACACTGAAGCTTTCTTT.

The chain joins TRBV7-6 to TRBJ1-1; D is ambiguous. Trimming removed 7 bases at V and 2 bases at J, with 11 bases between. Germline V gene lookup returns CDR1 SGHVS and CDR2 FNYEAQ. CDR3 length: 13 amino acids. The CDR3 coding sequence is TGTGCCAGCAATCTCGGGGTAAACACTGAAGCTTTCTTT. Translated: CASNLGVNTEAFF.

This clonotype has more than one count but fewer than ten. The CDR3 spells CASSSNSGVSETQYF. The CDR3 bases are TGTGCCAGCAGCTCGAACTCAGGGGTTTCGGAGACCCAGTACTTC. The chain has TRBV9 and TRBJ2-5, with a possible D match to TRBD1 (6 bases). CDR1 is SGDLS, CDR2 YYNGEE, per germline. Trimming took 4 bases from V and 5 from J, leaving 18 bases between them. The CDR3 has 15 amino acids. Full variable domain (remainder filled in from reference TRBV9 and TRBJ2-5): DSGVTQTPKHLITATGQRVTLRCSPRSGDLSVYWYQQSLDQGLQFLIQYYNGEERAKGNILERFSAQQFPDLHSELNLSSLELGDSALYFCASSSNSGVSETQYFGPGTRLLVL.